This paragraph covers one TCR beta chain sequence. The antigen is unknown. The table came from immunoSEQ multiplex PCR; TCRdb's copy has only in-frame clones and leaves some out. The repertoire holds some 140,000 clones, 75% to 90% seen once, with about 22% in the top ten. This record comes from a study of cytomegalovirus exposure and HLA in healthy donors. The germline V gene encodes CDR1 SGHVS and CDR2 FQNEAQ. The CDR3 length is 13 residues. With V trimmed by 6 bases and J by 5 bases, 5 bases remained unmatched. Study-wide results and caveats: Per published reports, the classifier diagnosed cytomegalovirus status with high specificity and sensitivity.

This chain connects TRBV7-8 to TRBJ2-3, with 7 positions matching TRBD1. The specimen was PBMCs. This clonotype originated in a man between 18 and 29 years old in good health and CMV-seropositive. Written as DNA, the CDR3 is TGTGCCAGCAGACCAGGGGGTGGAGATACGCAGTATTTT. Translation: CASRPGGGDTQYF.